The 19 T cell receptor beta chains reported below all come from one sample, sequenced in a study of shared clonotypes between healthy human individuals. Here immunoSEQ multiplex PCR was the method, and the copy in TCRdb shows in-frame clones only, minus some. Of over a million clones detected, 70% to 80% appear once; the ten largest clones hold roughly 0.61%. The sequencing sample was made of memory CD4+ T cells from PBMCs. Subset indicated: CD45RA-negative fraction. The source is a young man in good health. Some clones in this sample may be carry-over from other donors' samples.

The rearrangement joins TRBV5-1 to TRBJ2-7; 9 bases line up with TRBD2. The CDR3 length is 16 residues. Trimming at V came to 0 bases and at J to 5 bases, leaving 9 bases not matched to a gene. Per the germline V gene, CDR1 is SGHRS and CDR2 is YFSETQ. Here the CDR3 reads CASSLAGREGLHEQYF. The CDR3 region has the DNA TGCGCCAGCAGCTTGGCTGGGCGGGAGGGCCTCCACGAGCAGTACTTC.

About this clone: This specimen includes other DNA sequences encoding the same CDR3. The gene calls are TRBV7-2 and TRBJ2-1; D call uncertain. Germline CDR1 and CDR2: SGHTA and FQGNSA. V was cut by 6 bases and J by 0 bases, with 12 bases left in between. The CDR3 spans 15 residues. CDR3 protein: CASSSTASSYNEQFF. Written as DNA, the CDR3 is TGTGCCAGCAGTTCGACGGCGAGCTCCTACAATGAGCAGTTCTTC.

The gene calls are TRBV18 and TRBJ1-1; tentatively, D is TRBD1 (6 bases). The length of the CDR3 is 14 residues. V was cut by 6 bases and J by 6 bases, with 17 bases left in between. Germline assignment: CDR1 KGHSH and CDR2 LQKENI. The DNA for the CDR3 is TGTGCCAGCTCTTTTTCGAGCGGGGGCCCTGAAGCTTTCTTT. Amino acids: CASSFSSGGPEAFF.

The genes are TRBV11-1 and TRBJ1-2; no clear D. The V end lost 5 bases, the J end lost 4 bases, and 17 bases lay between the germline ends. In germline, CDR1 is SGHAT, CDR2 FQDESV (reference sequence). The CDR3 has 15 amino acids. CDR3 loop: CASSPTPSDSYGYTF. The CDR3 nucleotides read TGTGCCAGCAGCCCCACCCCAAGCGATAGCTATGGCTACACCTTC. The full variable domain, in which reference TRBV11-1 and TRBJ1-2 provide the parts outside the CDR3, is EAEVAQSPRYKITEKSQAVAFWCDPISGHATLYWYRQILGQGPELLVQFQDESVVDDSQLPKDRFSAERLKGVDSTLKIQPAELGDSAMYLCASSPTPSDSYGYTFGSGTRLTVV.

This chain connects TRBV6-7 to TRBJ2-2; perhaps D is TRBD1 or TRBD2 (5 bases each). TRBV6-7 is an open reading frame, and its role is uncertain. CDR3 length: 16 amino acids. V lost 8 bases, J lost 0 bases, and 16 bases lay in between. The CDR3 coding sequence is TGTGCCAGCGCTTTGCCCGGGGCGCCGAACACCGGGGAGCTGTTTTTT. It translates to CASALPGAPNTGELFF.

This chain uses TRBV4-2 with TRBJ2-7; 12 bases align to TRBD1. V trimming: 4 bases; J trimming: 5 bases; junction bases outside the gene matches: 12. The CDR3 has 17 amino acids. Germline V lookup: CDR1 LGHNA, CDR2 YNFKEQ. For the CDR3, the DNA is TGTGCCAGCAGCCGAACCCCCCTGGGACAGGGGGCGGACGAGCAGTACTTC. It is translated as CASSRTPLGQGADEQYF.

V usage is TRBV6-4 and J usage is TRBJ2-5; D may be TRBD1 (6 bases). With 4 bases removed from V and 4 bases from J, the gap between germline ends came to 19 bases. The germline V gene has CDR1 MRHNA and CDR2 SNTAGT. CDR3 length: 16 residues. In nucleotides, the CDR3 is TGTGCCAGCAGTGGGAGGACAGCCAAGTCAGGAGAGACCCAGTACTTC. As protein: CASSGRTAKSGETQYF.

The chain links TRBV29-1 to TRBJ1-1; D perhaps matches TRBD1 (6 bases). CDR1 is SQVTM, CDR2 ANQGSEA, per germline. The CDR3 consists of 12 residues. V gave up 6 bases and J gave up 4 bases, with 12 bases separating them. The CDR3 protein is CSVRGWITEAFF. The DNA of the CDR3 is TGCAGCGTCAGGGGCTGGATCACTGAAGCTTTCTTT.

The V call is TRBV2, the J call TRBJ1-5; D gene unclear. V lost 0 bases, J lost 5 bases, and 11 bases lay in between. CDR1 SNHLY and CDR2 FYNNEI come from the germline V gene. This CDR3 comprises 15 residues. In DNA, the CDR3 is TGTGCCAGCAGTGAAGCGCTTCCCGGTTATCAGCCCCAGCATTTT. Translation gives CASSEALPGYQPQHF.

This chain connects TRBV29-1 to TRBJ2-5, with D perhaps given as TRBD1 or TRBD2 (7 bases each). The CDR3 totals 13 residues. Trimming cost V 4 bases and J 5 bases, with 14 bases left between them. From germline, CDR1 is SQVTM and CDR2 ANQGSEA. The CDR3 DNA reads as TGCAGCGTTGGATACAGGGGAGGGGAGACCCAGTACTTC. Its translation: CSVGYRGGETQYF.

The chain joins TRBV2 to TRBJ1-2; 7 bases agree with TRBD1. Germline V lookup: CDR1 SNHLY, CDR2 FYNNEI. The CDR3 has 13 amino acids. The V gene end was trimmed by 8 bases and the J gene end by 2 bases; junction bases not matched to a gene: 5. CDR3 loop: CASSRGGNYGYTF. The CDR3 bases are TGTGCCAGCTCGCGAGGGGGCAACTATGGCTACACCTTC.

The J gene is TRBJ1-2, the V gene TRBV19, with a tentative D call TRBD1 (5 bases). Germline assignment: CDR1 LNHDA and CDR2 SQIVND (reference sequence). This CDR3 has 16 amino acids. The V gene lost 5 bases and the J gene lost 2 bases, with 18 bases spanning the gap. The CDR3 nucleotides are TGTGCCAGTAGTGCGAATGGGGCGCAGATAAACTATGGCTACACCTTC. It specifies CASSANGAQINYGYTF.

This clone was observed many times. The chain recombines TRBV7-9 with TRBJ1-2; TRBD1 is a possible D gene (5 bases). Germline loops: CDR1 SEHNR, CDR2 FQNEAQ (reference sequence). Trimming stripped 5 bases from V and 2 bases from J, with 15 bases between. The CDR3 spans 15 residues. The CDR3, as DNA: TGTGCCAGCAGCCCGGACAACGGGGCAAACTATGGCTACACCTTC. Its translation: CASSPDNGANYGYTF.

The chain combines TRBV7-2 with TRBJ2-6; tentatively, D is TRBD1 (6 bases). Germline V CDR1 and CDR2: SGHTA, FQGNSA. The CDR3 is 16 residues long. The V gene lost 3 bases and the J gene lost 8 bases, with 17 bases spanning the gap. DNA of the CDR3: TGTGCCAGCAGCTTTCAGGGGTTTCGGGTTTCCAACGTCCTGACTTTC. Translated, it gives CASSFQGFRVSNVLTF.

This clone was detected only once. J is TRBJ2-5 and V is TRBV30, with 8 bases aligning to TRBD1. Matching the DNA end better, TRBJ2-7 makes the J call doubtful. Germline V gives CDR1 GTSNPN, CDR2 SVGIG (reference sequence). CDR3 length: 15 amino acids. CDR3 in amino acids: CAWRGTGKSAYEQYF. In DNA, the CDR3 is TGTGCCTGGAGGGGGACAGGAAAATCCGCCTACGAGCAGTACTTC.

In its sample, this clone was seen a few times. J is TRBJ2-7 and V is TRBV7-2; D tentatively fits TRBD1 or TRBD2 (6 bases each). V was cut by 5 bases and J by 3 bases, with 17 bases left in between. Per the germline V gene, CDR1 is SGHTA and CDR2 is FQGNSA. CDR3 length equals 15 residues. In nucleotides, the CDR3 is TGTGCCAGCAGCCCGACGGGGGCTTCCCTCTACGAGCAGTACTTC. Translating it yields CASSPTGASLYEQYF.

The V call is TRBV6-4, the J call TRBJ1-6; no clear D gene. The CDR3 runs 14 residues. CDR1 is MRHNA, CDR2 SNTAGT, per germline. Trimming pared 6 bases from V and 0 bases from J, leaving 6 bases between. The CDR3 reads CASRESSYNSPLHF. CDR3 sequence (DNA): TGTGCCAGCAGGGAAAGCTCCTATAATTCACCCCTCCACTTT.

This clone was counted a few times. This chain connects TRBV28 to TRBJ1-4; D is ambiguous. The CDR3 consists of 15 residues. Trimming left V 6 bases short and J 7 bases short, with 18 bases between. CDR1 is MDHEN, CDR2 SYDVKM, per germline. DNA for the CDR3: TGTGCCAGCAGCAAGACTCGGGGTGGTGTTGAAAAACTGTTTTTT. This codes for CASSKTRGGVEKLFF.

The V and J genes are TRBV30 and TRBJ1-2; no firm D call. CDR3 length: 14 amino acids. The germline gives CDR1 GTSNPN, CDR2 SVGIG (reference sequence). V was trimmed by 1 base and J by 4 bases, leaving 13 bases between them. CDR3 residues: CAWSGGGLSYGYTF. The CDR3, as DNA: TGTGCCTGGAGTGGGGGTGGCTTATCCTATGGCTACACCTTC. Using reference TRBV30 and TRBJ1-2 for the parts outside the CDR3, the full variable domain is SQTIHQWPATLVQPVGSPLSLECTVEGTSNPNLYWYRQAAGRGLQLLFYSVGIGQISSEVPQNLSASRPQDRQFILSSKKLLLSDSGFYLCAWSGGGLSYGYTFGSGTRLTVV.